This entry features one TCR beta chain sequence. This sample was included in a study of blood T cell repertoires in COVID-19. About the study: The samples span acute and convalescent COVID-19 from the United States, Italy and Spain.

Original processing notes: By means of reference gene primer amplification, nucleated cell counts were estimated. Assay: immunoSEQ multiplex PCR; the TCRdb copy retains only in-frame clones and omits some. The V and J calls and clone size were taken over from that table, and D and trimming were inferred from the DNA. Of about 230,000 clones detected, around 84% appear once; the ten largest clones hold 1.4%. CDR3 length: 15 residues. The V gene's germline CDR1 is GTSNPN and CDR2 SVGIG (reference sequence). Germline trimming cut 4 bases from V and 0 bases from J; bases unmatched to any gene: 8. The chain couples TRBV30 to TRBJ2-5; 7 bases align to TRBD2. Material: peripheral blood. The clonotype originates from a woman between 40 and 50 years old who had recovered from COVID-19. CDR3 bases: TGTGCCTGGACAATCCGGACTAGGGACCAAGAGACCCAGTACTTC. Encoded protein: CAWTIRTRDQETQYF.